This record covers a single T cell receptor (beta chain). Researchers ran the PCR with 60 Vbeta and 13 Jbeta primers. Sequenced by immunoSEQ multiplex PCR; TCRdb stores in-frame clones only, minus some. The sample shows about 87,000 clones, around 68% of them seen only once. Germline loops: CDR1 SEHNR, CDR2 FQNEAQ (reference sequence). Deletions cut 6 bases from V and 9 bases from J, with 18 bases between. This CDR3 has 14 residues. The entry originates in a study of cytomegalovirus exposure and HLA in healthy donors. The sample taken for sequencing was PBMCs. The chain carries TRBV7-9 and TRBJ2-1, with a possible D match to TRBD2 (6 bases). This clonotype was sampled from a man aged 30 to 45 in good health and CMV-seropositive. Here the CDR3 reads CASSPPRGYSEQFF. The CDR3 bases are TGTGCCAGCAGTCCACCACGGGGGTACTCTGAGCAGTTCTTC.